This T cell receptor (beta chain) was sequenced during a study of cytomegalovirus exposure and HLA in healthy donors. Regarding the study as a whole: Most TCR sequences were seen very rarely across donors, but some public TCRs occurred in many.

TCRdb's table, derived via immunoSEQ multiplex PCR, lists solely in-frame clones and lacks some. The data hold approximately 200,000 clones, with around 90% observed a single time. Details on this clone: What it binds is unknown.

The CDR3 has 15 amino acids. Trimming took 6 bases from V and 1 from J, leaving 15 bases between them. Germline V gene lookup returns CDR1 MNHNS and CDR2 SASEGT. This receptor was identified in a woman aged 18 to 35 in good health and CMV-seronegative. The genes are TRBV6-1 and TRBJ1-1, with no clear D. Sequenced: PBMCs. For the CDR3, the DNA is TGTGCCAGCAGAGCCGTTGTGGCAGGGAACACTGAAGCTTTCTTT. This encodes CASRAVVAGNTEAFF.